These T cell receptor beta chains were read from a single sample in a study of blood T cell repertoires in COVID-19. TCRdb's copy holds only in-frame clones and misses some; the assay was immunoSEQ multiplex PCR. Of some 210,000 clones detected, 92% appear once; the ten largest clones hold 0.82%. Sequenced sample: peripheral blood. These receptors were taken from a man aged 60-69 years with COVID-19, enrolled during active disease. The CDR3 runs from the conserved cysteine through the conserved F or W. D genes are given only for firm matches. Only part of the rows carry a size: once, few, many, or a class if the clone is expanded.

>TRBJ2-2|-|TRBV5-5|-
CASSSPGNTGELFF
TGTGCCAGCAGCTCCCCAGGGAACACCGGGGAGCTGTTTTTT
>TRBJ1-2|-|TRBV19|-
CASSIGSEGMSGYTF
TGTGCCAGTAGTATCGGGTCAGAGGGAATGAGTGGCTACACCTTC
>TRBJ2-1|-|TRBV19|-
CASSIQINEQFF
TGTGCCAGTAGTATCCAGATCAATGAGCAGTTCTTC
>TRBJ2-3|TRBD1|TRBV27|-
CASSAGTGRDTQYF
TGTGCCAGCAGTGCCGGGACAGGGAGAGATACGCAGTATTTT
>TRBJ1-5|TRBD1|TRBV19|-
CASSKKRDRGAPNQPQHF
TGTGCCAGTAGTAAGAAGCGGGACAGGGGTGCCCCGAATCAGCCCCAGCATTTT
>TRBJ2-5|TRBD1|TRBV11-3|-
CASSLDRYQETQYF
TGTGCCAGCAGCTTGGACAGGTACCAAGAGACCCAGTACTTC
>TRBJ2-7|-|TRBV4-1|-
CASSQALIGGDEQYF
TGCGCCAGCAGCCAAGCCTTGATAGGGGGGGACGAGCAGTACTTC
>TRBJ2-7|-|TRBV18|-
CASSPPSKDEQYF
TGTGCCAGCTCACCACCTAGCAAAGACGAGCAGTACTTC
>TRBJ1-2|TRBD1|TRBV18|-
CASADRVDYGYTF
TGTGCCAGCGCCGACAGGGTGGACTATGGCTACACCTTC
>TRBJ1-6|TRBD1|TRBV28|-
CASRVPQGARSYNSPLHF
TGTGCCAGCAGGGTCCCGCAGGGGGCGCGGTCCTATAATTCACCCCTCCACTTT
>TRBJ1-2|-|TRBV7-9|-
CASSLDAVAGGYTF
TGTGCCAGCAGCTTAGACGCGGTGGCCGGCGGCTACACCTTC
>TRBJ1-1|TRBD1|TRBV3-1/TRBV3-2|-
CASSPRDRDNTEAFF
TGTGCCAGCAGCCCGCGAGACAGGGATAACACTGAAGCTTTCTTT
>TRBJ1-2|-|TRBV3-1/TRBV3-2|-
CASSQPGSVTF
TGTGCCAGCAGCCAGCCCGGGTCAGTCACCTTC
>TRBJ2-5|-|TRBV6-1|-
CASSEGLSPGETQYF
TGTGCCAGCAGCGAAGGACTCTCCCCTGGGGAGACCCAGTACTTC
>TRBJ1-3|TRBD1|TRBV7-9|-
CASSTDREAGNTIYF
TGTGCCAGCAGCACGGACAGGGAGGCTGGAAACACCATATATTTT
>TRBJ1-2|-|TRBV29-1|-
CSVEKGGRDGYTF
TGCAGCGTTGAAAAGGGCGGCAGGGATGGCTACACCTTC
>TRBJ1-5|TRBD1|TRBV4-1|-
CASSEQGGSYQPQHF
TGCGCCAGCAGCGAACAGGGGGGCAGCTATCAGCCCCAGCATTTT
>TRBJ1-1|-|TRBV9|once
CASSVATGVGEAFF
TGTGCCAGCAGCGTAGCGACGGGGGTCGGTGAAGCTTTCTTT
>TRBJ2-1|TRBD1|TRBV5-1|few
CASSLAATGSSYNEQFF
TGCGCCAGCAGCTTGGCCGCGACAGGGAGCTCCTACAATGAGCAGTTCTTC
>TRBJ1-2|-|TRBV6-2/TRBV6-3|-
CASSDPGNANYGYTF
TGTGCCAGCAGTGACCCAGGGAACGCTAACTATGGCTACACCTTC
>TRBJ2-5|-|TRBV11-2|-
CASSLEGDFRETQYF
TGTGCCAGCAGCTTAGAGGGGGACTTCCGAGAGACCCAGTACTTC
>TRBJ1-6|-|TRBV3-1/TRBV3-2|-
CASSPGEGGYSPLHF
TGTGCCAGCAGCCCTGGGGAAGGAGGGTATTCACCCCTCCACTTT
>TRBJ1-5|TRBD1|TRBV27|-
CASARDRINQPQHF
TGTGCCAGCGCCCGGGACAGGATCAATCAGCCCCAGCATTTT
>TRBJ1-2|TRBD1|TRBV30|-
CAWSVGQGGYGYTF
TGTGCCTGGAGCGTAGGACAGGGAGGCTATGGCTACACCTTC
>TRBJ2-2|-|TRBV5-4|-
CASSLPGNTGELFF
TGTGCCAGCAGCTTGCCAGGGAACACCGGGGAGCTGTTTTTT
>TRBJ2-3|TRBD1|TRBV10-3|-
CAISERTGSGSSTDTQYF
TGTGCCATCAGTGAGAGGACAGGGTCGGGTTCAAGCACAGATACGCAGTATTTT
>TRBJ2-1|-|TRBV19|few
CATGKFGSYNEQFF
TGTGCCACCGGAAAATTCGGGTCCTACAATGAGCAGTTCTTC
>TRBJ2-7|TRBD2|TRBV27|many
CASKRGRTNYEQYF
TGTGCCAGCAAGCGGGGACGGACAAACTACGAGCAGTACTTC
>TRBJ2-7|-|TRBV19|-
CASSMRGPPYEQYF
TGTGCCAGTAGTATGCGGGGGCCCCCCTACGAGCAGTACTTC
>TRBJ2-7|-|TRBV11-1|-
CASSSRSGHRYEQYF
TGTGCCAGCAGCTCCCGCTCGGGACACCGCTACGAGCAGTACTTC
>TRBJ2-7|-|TRBV6-6|-
CASSQIGVSYEQYF
TGTGCCAGCAGTCAAATCGGGGTATCCTACGAGCAGTACTTC
>TRBJ1-1|TRBD1|TRBV5-1|-
CASTLDGTGVAFF
TGCGCCAGCACCCTGGATGGGACAGGGGTGGCTTTCTTT
>TRBJ1-4|TRBD1|TRBV5-1|-
CASSLGTGTGAEKLFF
TGCGCCAGCAGCCTAGGTACCGGGACAGGGGCTGAAAAACTGTTTTTT
>TRBJ1-1|-|TRBV3-1/TRBV3-2|-
CASSQGGLNTEAFF
TGTGCCAGCAGCCAAGGCGGGTTGAACACTGAAGCTTTCTTT
>TRBJ1-2|-|TRBV7-9|once
CASSPRTANYGYTF
TGTGCCAGCAGTCCGCGGACAGCGAACTATGGCTACACCTTC
>TRBJ1-2|-|TRBV19|-
CASSIGQTNYGYTF
TGTGCCAGTAGTATTGGACAGACTAACTATGGCTACACCTTC
>TRBJ2-3|-|TRBV27|many
CASSLRRQGGTDTQYF
TGTGCCAGCAGTTTACGGCGACAGGGAGGAACAGATACGCAGTATTTT
>TRBJ1-2|-|TRBV30|-
CAWRPGFLGYTF
TGTGCCTGGAGGCCCGGGTTCCTTGGCTACACCTTC
>TRBJ1-3|-|TRBV7-9|-
CASSLELGNTIYF
TGTGCCAGCAGCTTAGAGCTCGGGAACACCATATATTTT
>TRBJ1-1|-|TRBV7-2|-
CASSLQGYTEAFF
TGTGCCAGCAGCTTACAGGGCTACACTGAAGCTTTCTTT
>TRBJ2-7|-|TRBV5-1|-
CASSLGLTGAYEQYF
TGCGCCAGCAGCTTGGGGCTGACAGGAGCCTACGAGCAGTACTTC
>TRBJ2-2|TRBD1|TRBV2|-
CASTGTGVTGELFF
TGTGCCAGCACCGGAACAGGGGTGACCGGGGAGCTGTTTTTT